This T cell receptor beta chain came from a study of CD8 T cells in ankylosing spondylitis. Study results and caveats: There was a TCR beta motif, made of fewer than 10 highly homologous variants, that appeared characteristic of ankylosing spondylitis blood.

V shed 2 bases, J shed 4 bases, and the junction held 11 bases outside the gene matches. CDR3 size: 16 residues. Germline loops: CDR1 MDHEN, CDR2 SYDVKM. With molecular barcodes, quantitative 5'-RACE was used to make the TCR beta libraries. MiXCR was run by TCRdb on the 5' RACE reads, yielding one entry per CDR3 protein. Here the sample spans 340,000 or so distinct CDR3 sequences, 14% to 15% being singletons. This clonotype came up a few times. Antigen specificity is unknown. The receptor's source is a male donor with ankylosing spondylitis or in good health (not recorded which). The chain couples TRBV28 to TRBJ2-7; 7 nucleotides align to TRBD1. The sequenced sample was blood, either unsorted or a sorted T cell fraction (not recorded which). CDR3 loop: CASSLRTGVRPYEQYF. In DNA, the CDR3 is TGTGCCAGCAGTTTACGTACAGGGGTCCGCCCTTACGAGCAGTACTTC.